Sequencing of this T cell receptor (beta chain) was carried out in a study of blood T cell repertoires in COVID-19. On the study more broadly: From the United States, Italy and Spain came samples of acute and convalescent COVID-19. From T cells, B-cell-depleted T cells, or PBMCs came the material, which was cDNA or gDNA.

Trimming cost V 3 bases and J 5 bases; bases outside gene matches: 5. The germline gives CDR1 MDHEN, CDR2 SYDVKM. The CDR3 contains 14 residues. TCRdb keeps only in-frame clones here, not all; method: immunoSEQ multiplex PCR. The sample gives under 150,000 clones, about 87% of which show up once; 3.9% is in the top ten. The chain employs TRBV28 and TRBJ2-5, with 8 bases identical to TRBD2. The sample taken for sequencing was PBMCs or T cells enriched from blood (not recorded which). The sequence came from a man aged 45-60 years in a cohort exposed to, infected with or recovered from COVID-19 (not recorded which). CDR3 sequence (DNA): TGTGCCAGCAGTTTTAGCGGGATGGGGGAGACCCAGTACTTC. Its protein is CASSFSGMGETQYF.